The 4 T cell receptor beta chains below were found in one sample sequenced in a study of blood T cell repertoires in COVID-19. The protocol was immunoSEQ multiplex PCR, while the TCRdb copy is restricted to in-frame clones and leaves out a portion. The top ten clones hold approximately 1.6% of a sample with 250,000 to 400,000 clones, approximately 88% of them seen once. The source material was peripheral blood. These receptors all come from a woman aged 25 to 39 with COVID-19, enrolled during active disease.

The chain uses TRBV4-3 and TRBJ2-2; D is unresolved. The CDR3 totals 14 residues. Between the trimmed V and J ends, which lost 1 base and 5 bases, there was a span of 8 bases. Looked up from germline, CDR1 is LGHNA and CDR2 is YSLEER. CDR3 loop: CASSQAPGTGELFF. CDR3 sequence (DNA): TGCGCCAGCAGCCAAGCTCCGGGTACCGGGGAGCTGTTTTTT.

The chain couples TRBV2 to TRBJ1-2, with 11 bases fitting TRBD1. The V and J ends lost 4 bases and 7 bases, in that order; junction bases with no gene match: 5. Germline V CDR1 and CDR2: SNHLY, FYNNEI. The CDR3 extends over 14 amino acids. The CDR3 spells CASSGTGGAGGYTF. The DNA of the CDR3 is TGTGCCAGCAGTGGGACAGGGGGCGCGGGTGGCTACACCTTC. The full variable domain, in which reference TRBV2 and TRBJ1-2 provide the parts outside the CDR3, is EPEVTQTPSHQVTQMGQEVILRCVPISNHLYFYWYRQILGQKVEFLVSFYNNEISEKSEIFDDQFSVERPDGSNFTLKIRSTKLEDSAMYFCASSGTGGAGGYTFGSGTRLTVV.

The chain has TRBV6-5 and TRBJ2-1; 13 nucleotides match TRBD2. CDR3 length: 15 residues. V was clipped by 9 bases and J by 7 bases; unmatched bases: 9. Germline CDR1 MNHEY, CDR2 SVGAGI. The CDR3 here is CASTTGTSGVNEQFF. CDR3 DNA: TGTGCCAGTACGACCGGGACTAGCGGGGTAAATGAGCAGTTCTTC.

The chain carries TRBV27 and TRBJ1-1; TRBD1 is a possible D gene (6 bases). The CDR3 sequence is 15 residues long. Germline lookup yields CDR1 MNHEY and CDR2 SMNVEV (reference sequence). Trimming took 3 bases from V and 5 from J, leaving 16 bases between them. This CDR3 reads CASSFSFTGNTEAFF. CDR3 DNA sequence: TGTGCCAGCAGTTTTTCGTTCACAGGGAATACTGAAGCTTTCTTT.